These 22 T cell receptor beta chains originate from one sample sequenced in a study of blood T cell repertoires in COVID-19. Profiled with immunoSEQ multiplex PCR; TCRdb holds only in-frame clones, not every one. The profile shows about 210,000 clones, more than 75% of them singletons. Sequenced material: peripheral blood. Source of these receptors: a woman aged 80 or over with acute or convalescent COVID-19.

The CDR3 spells CASSESGLSFSSPLHF. Written as DNA, the CDR3 is TGCGCCAGCAGTGAATCGGGTCTCTCGTTCAGCTCACCCCTCCACTTT. This sequence joins TRBV10-1 and TRBJ1-6; D ambiguous. Germline lookup yields CDR1 WNHNN and CDR2 SYGVQD (reference sequence). The CDR3 sequence is 16 residues long. V was pared by 3 bases and J by 10 bases, with 19 bases between.

This clone was found once. This chain joins TRBV4-3 and TRBJ1-3; 8 nucleotides line up with TRBD1. Trimming took 3 bases from V and 4 from J; bases not matched to a gene: 8. The CDR3 sequence is 16 residues long. CDR1 LGHNA and CDR2 YSLEER come from the germline V gene. CDR3 sequence reads: CASSHSQGVRGNTIYF. CDR3 coding DNA: TGCGCCAGCAGCCATTCACAGGGGGTGAGAGGAAACACCATATATTTT.

The chain uses TRBV13 and TRBJ2-5; 8 bases agree with TRBD1. CDR1 and CDR2 (germline): PRHDT, FYEKMQ (reference sequence). This CDR3 has 14 amino acids. The V gene end was trimmed by 5 bases and the J gene end by 4 bases; junction bases not matched to a gene: 6. The CDR3, as DNA: TGTGCCAGCAGCGGACAGGGATCCTTAGAGACCCAGTACTTC. Protein sequence: CASSGQGSLETQYF.

The chain links TRBV5-4 to TRBJ1-6; D remains unclear. CDR1 SGHNT and CDR2 YYREEE come from the germline V gene (reference sequence). Deletions cut 2 bases from V and 0 bases from J, with 6 bases between. This CDR3 comprises 15 residues. CDR3 DNA: TGTGCCAGCAGCTTTCTAGACTCCTATAATTCACCCCTCCACTTT. Translation gives CASSFLDSYNSPLHF.

This chain joins TRBV6-1 and TRBJ2-7; TRBD2 aligns across 11 bases. Germline assignment: CDR1 MNHNS and CDR2 SASEGT. V lost 1 base, J lost 2 bases, and 10 bases stayed unmatched. The CDR3 sequence is 18 residues long. The CDR3 bases are TGTGCCAGCAGTGAAGTCCGGGCACTAGCGGGAGTTCCCTACGAGCAGTACTTC. Protein product: CASSEVRALAGVPYEQYF.

The chain joins TRBV5-1 to TRBJ2-2; TRBD2 matches at 11 bases. Losses at the gene ends were 7 bases for V and 7 bases for J; bases not matched to a gene: 0. Germline V gene data show CDR1 as SGHRS and CDR2 as YFSETQ. This CDR3 comprises 12 residues. CDR3 nucleotides: TGCGCCAGCGGGACTAGCGGCGGGGAGCTGTTTTTT. Amino acids: CASGTSGGELFF. Together with reference TRBV5-1 and TRBJ2-2, the CDR3 gives the full variable domain: KAGVTQTPRYLIKTRGQQVTLSCSPISGHRSVSWYQQTPGQGLQFLFEYFSETQRNKGNFPGRFSGRQFSNSRSEMNVSTLELGDSALYLCASGTSGGELFFGEGSRLTVL.

This chain connects TRBV6-5 to TRBJ2-1, with 12 bases aligning to TRBD2. J was trimmed by 8 bases and V by 0 bases; bases with no gene match: 5. Germline-derived CDR1 and CDR2 are MNHEY and SVGAGI. This CDR3 is built from 16 residues. DNA for the CDR3: TGTGCCAGCAGTTACTCGACTAGCGGGAGAAGGTATGAGCAGTTCTTC. This codes for CASSYSTSGRRYEQFF.

The chain joins TRBV2 to TRBJ1-5, with TRBD1 matching 12 bases. V dropped 6 bases and J dropped 7; count of bases not matched to a gene: 4. In germline, CDR1 is SNHLY, CDR2 FYNNEI. The CDR3 length is 14 residues. The CDR3 DNA follows: TGTGCCAGCAGCTGGGACAGGGGGCGACAGCCCCAGCATTTT. Translating it yields CASSWDRGRQPQHF.

This clone occurred a few times. The gene calls are TRBV19 and TRBJ1-5; TRBD1 matches at 7 bases. With V trimmed by 6 bases and J by 2 bases, 4 bases remained unmatched. Germline V gives CDR1 LNHDA, CDR2 SQIVND (reference sequence). The CDR3 is 14 amino acids. CDR3 nucleotide sequence: TGTGCCAGTAGCGACAGGGAAGGCAATCAGCCCCAGCATTTT. Translation gives CASSDREGNQPQHF.

CDR3 in DNA: TGCGCCAGCAGCTTGGCCGGGATGGTTCCGCCTAGGGAGCAGTACTTC. This sequence encodes CASSLAGMVPPREQYF. This chain uses TRBV5-1 with TRBJ2-7, with D perhaps TRBD2 (5 bases). CDR1 and CDR2 (germline): SGHRS, YFSETQ. The CDR3 runs to 16 residues. Trimming removed 0 bases from V and 7 bases from J, with 20 bases in between.

This clone appeared once. The rearrangement links TRBV2 to TRBJ2-2; 12 bases are a match to TRBD2. Per germline, CDR1 SNHLY and CDR2 FYNNEI. The CDR3 extends over 18 amino acids. V was clipped by 2 bases and J by 0 bases; unmatched bases: 4. The CDR3 is CASSEPSGRASNTGELFF. The CDR3 nucleotides are TGTGCCAGCAGTGAACCTAGCGGGAGGGCCTCGAACACCGGGGAGCTGTTTTTT.

As to this clone: The same CDR3 arises from other DNA sequences in this sample as well. The rearrangement links TRBV19 to TRBJ2-1, with 12 bases matching TRBD2. With 2 bases clipped from V and 4 bases from J, the junction kept 6 bases outside the gene matches. The CDR3 consists of 17 residues. The germline V gene encodes CDR1 LNHDA and CDR2 SQIVND (reference sequence). The CDR3 here is CASSIRLAGGLYNEQFF. Written as DNA, the CDR3 is TGTGCCAGTAGTATACGGCTAGCGGGGGGGTTGTACAATGAGCAGTTCTTC.

This rearrangement joins TRBV7-2 to TRBJ2-5, with 12 bases lining up with TRBD2. The CDR3 is 16 residues long. Looked up from germline, CDR1 is SGHTA and CDR2 is FQGNSA. J was trimmed by 5 bases and V by 5 bases; bases with no gene match: 9. The CDR3 coding sequence is TGTGCCAGCAGCCCACGACTAGCGGGAGTTGGGGAGACCCAGTACTTC. Protein: CASSPRLAGVGETQYF.

The table lists this clone with a count of one. The chain combines TRBV27 with TRBJ2-5; TRBD2 matches at 11 bases. CDR3 size: 14 residues. Germline lookup yields CDR1 MNHEY and CDR2 SMNVEV (reference sequence). With 0 bases clipped from V and 8 bases from J, the junction kept 2 bases outside the gene matches. The CDR3 DNA sequence: TGTGCCAGCAGTTTATCTCGACTAGCGGGAACCCAGTACTTC. It yields the protein CASSLSRLAGTQYF.

With regard to this clone: Sequence at one end of the junction differs from germline and may be a read error. CDR3 DNA sequence: TGTGCCAGTAGCGCTTATCCGGGGACTAGCGGGAGCAAAGATACGCAGTATTTT. Its translation: CASSAYPGTSGSKDTQYF. The J gene is TRBJ2-3, the V gene TRBV19, with 14 bases aligning to TRBD2. Germline V gives CDR1 LNHDA, CDR2 SQIVND (reference sequence). The CDR3 length is 18 residues.

The chain has TRBV6-5 and TRBJ1-2; 11 nucleotides match TRBD1. The length of the CDR3 is 15 residues. The germline V gene encodes CDR1 MNHEY and CDR2 SVGAGI. Losses at the gene ends were 5 bases for V and 5 bases for J; bases not matched to a gene: 7. This CDR3 is CASSPWDRGDYGYTF. The CDR3 region has the DNA TGTGCCAGCAGTCCATGGGACAGGGGGGATTATGGCTACACCTTC.

The J gene is TRBJ2-7, the V gene TRBV18, with D possibly matching TRBD1 (6 bases). The CDR3 sequence is 15 residues long. Germline CDR1 KGHSH, CDR2 LQKENI. Trimming took off 4 bases at V and 2 bases at J, with 15 bases between the two ends. The CDR3: CASSLNRDTTYEQYF. For the CDR3, the DNA is TGTGCCAGCTCACTAAACCGGGACACCACCTACGAGCAGTACTTC.

In its sample, this clone is medium-sized (0.01 to 0.1%). V usage is TRBV27 and J usage is TRBJ1-4; D is unclear. The CDR3 sequence is 14 residues long. V shed 0 bases and J shed 3 bases, with 5 bases lying between them. Germline CDR1 and CDR2: MNHEY and SMNVEV (reference sequence). The CDR3 DNA sequence: TGTGCCAGCAGTTTATCGGGCCCTAATGAAAAACTGTTTTTT. Translation: CASSLSGPNEKLFF.

A note on this clone: Other DNA sequences of this sample code for an identical CDR3. This chain links TRBV3-1 (or the pseudogene TRBV3-2) with TRBJ1-5; D is uncertain. The CDR3 has 13 amino acids. Germline lookup yields CDR1 LGHDT and CDR2 YNNKEL (reference sequence). V was cut by 3 bases and J by 2 bases, with 5 bases left in between. The CDR3 is CASSQAGNQPQHF. In nucleotides, the CDR3 is TGTGCCAGCAGCCAGGCAGGCAATCAGCCCCAGCATTTT.

The rearrangement joins TRBV7-2 to TRBJ2-7; 7 nucleotides agree with TRBD2. This CDR3 region has 16 residues. Germline CDR1 reads SGHTA; CDR2 reads FQGNSA. The V gene end was trimmed by 0 bases and the J gene end by 0 bases; junction bases not matched to a gene: 5. CDR3 in DNA: TGTGCCAGCAGCTTAGCGTTGAGCGGGATCTCCTACGAGCAGTACTTC. It translates to CASSLALSGISYEQYF.

This rearrangement joins TRBV5-5 to TRBJ2-1; possible D gene TRBD2, 6 bases. The CDR3 spans 14 residues. In germline, CDR1 is SGHKS, CDR2 YYEKEE (reference sequence). Trimming shortened V by 1 base and J by 4 bases, and 9 bases separated the two germline ends. This chain's CDR3 is CASSLTRGYNEQFF. In DNA form, the CDR3 reads TGTGCCAGCAGCTTGACCCGGGGGTACAATGAGCAGTTCTTC.

This rearrangement joins TRBV19 to TRBJ2-3; 7 nucleotides line up with TRBD1. The CDR3 sequence is 14 residues long. The germline V gene has CDR1 LNHDA and CDR2 SQIVND (reference sequence). Unmatched junction bases numbered 3, after V lost 6 bases and J lost 0 bases. The CDR3: CASRATGSTDTQYF. In nucleotides, the CDR3 is TGTGCCAGTAGAGCGACAGGGAGCACAGATACGCAGTATTTT.